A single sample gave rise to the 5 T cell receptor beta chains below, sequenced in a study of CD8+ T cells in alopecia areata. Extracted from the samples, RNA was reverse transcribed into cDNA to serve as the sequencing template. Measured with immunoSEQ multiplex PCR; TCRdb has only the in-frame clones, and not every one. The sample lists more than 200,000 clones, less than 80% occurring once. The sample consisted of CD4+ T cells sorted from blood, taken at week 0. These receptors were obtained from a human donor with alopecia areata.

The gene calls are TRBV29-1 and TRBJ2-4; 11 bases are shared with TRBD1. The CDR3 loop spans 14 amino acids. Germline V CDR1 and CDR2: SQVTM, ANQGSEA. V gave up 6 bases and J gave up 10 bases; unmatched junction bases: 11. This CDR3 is CSVDMDRGLEIQYF. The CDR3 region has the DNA TGCAGCGTAGATATGGACAGGGGGCTGGAGATTCAGTACTTC. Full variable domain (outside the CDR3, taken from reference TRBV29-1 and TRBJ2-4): SAVISQKPSRDICQRGTSLTIQCQVDSQVTMMFWYRQQPGQSLTLIATANQGSEATYESGFVIDKFPISRPNLTFSTLTVSNMSPEDSSIYLCSVDMDRGLEIQYFGAGTRLSVL.

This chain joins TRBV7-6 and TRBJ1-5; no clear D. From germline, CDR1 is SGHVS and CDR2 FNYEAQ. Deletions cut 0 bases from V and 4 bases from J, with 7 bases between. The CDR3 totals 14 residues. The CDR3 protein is CASSLAGGNQPQHF. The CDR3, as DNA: TGTGCCAGCAGCTTAGCAGGCGGGAATCAGCCCCAGCATTTT.

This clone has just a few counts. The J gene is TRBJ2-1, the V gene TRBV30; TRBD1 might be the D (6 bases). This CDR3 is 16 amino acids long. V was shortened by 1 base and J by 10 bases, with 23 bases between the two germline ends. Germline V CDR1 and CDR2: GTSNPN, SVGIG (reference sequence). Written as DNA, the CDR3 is TGTGCCTGGAGTGCTTATCCGGGAACAGGGACATGGGAGCAGTTCTTC. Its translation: CAWSAYPGTGTWEQFF.

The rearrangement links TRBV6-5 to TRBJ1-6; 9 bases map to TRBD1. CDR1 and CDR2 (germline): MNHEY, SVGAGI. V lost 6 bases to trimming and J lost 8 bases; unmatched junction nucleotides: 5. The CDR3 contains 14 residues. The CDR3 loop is CASSLQGADSPLHF. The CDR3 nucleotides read TGTGCCAGCAGCTTACAGGGGGCAGATTCACCCCTCCACTTT.

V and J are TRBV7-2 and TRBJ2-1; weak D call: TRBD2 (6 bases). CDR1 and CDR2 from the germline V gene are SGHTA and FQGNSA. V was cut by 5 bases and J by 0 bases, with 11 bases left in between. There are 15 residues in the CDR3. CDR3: CASSHQRVSYNEQFF. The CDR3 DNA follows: TGTGCCAGCAGCCATCAGCGGGTCTCCTACAATGAGCAGTTCTTC.